The next 3 T cell receptor beta chains were all read from a single sample in a study of blood T cell repertoires in COVID-19. Data came from immunoSEQ multiplex PCR; TCRdb stores just in-frame clones and leaves some out. Of some 400,000 clones in the sample, 80% to 90% were seen once. The sample was PBMCs or T cells enriched from blood (not recorded which). These receptors were collected from a man aged 25 to 40 who had recovered from COVID-19.

J is TRBJ1-6 and V is TRBV27, with 9 bases matching TRBD1. The V and J ends lost 5 bases and 6 bases, in that order; junction bases with no gene match: 2. Germline lookup yields CDR1 MNHEY and CDR2 SMNVEV (reference sequence). The CDR3 totals 14 residues. DNA for the CDR3: TGTGCCAGCAGTGTGGACAGGGGTAATTCACCCCTCCACTTT. Residues: CASSVDRGNSPLHF.

This clone has just one count. The rearrangement uses TRBV7-5 and TRBJ1-2; no check of the table's D call, TRBD1, against the DNA was made. TRBV7-5 is listed as a pseudogene. This CDR3 is built from 17 residues. The chain's CDR3 is CVRSLEGRQGKAYGYTF. CDR3 coding DNA: TGTGTCAGAAGCTTAGAGGGGAGACAGGGTAAAGCTTATGGCTACACCTTC.

In nucleotides, the CDR3 is TGTGCCAGCAGTTCCATCACAGATACGCAGTATTTT. As protein: CASSSITDTQYF. The V and J genes are TRBV27 and TRBJ2-3; D ambiguous. This CDR3 has 12 amino acids. Per the germline V gene, CDR1 is MNHEY and CDR2 is SMNVEV (reference sequence). V was shortened by 4 bases and J by 2 bases, with 4 bases between the two germline ends.